This T cell receptor beta chain was profiled in a study of blood T cells in healthy people across ages. General study results and limits: Strong correlation linked observed beta diversity and percent naive T cells. Getting older went along with TCR beta diversity per million T cells dropping roughly linearly.

The authors ran a second PCR of about 6 to 11 cycles using a sample-barcoded 5' primer and a J-beta primer mix. Using its own MiXCR run on the 5' RACE reads, TCRdb lists one record per CDR3 protein. The table shows about 1,000,000 distinct CDR3 sequences, with under 45% occurring only once. As concerns this clonotype: Antigen: not known.

The CDR3 has 18 residues. Trimming pared 2 bases from V and 2 bases from J, leaving 19 bases between. Germline CDR1 is LGHNA and CDR2 is YNFKEQ. Each sample yielded at least 5 micrograms of PBMC total RNA. The sequenced material came from blood. This TCR was sampled from a woman aged 55-70 years in good health. This rearrangement joins TRBV4-2 to TRBJ2-1, with D possibly being TRBD2 (5 bases). This CDR3 is CASSQTSPQGAAYNEQFF. CDR3 nucleotides: TGTGCCAGCAGCCAAACCTCCCCCCAAGGAGCGGCCTACAATGAGCAGTTCTTC.